The next 9 T cell receptor beta chains were all read from a single sample in a study of regulatory T cells in long-lasting Graves disease. The time point was: newly diagnosed GD, antithyroid drugs for less than 3 months. RNA extracted from PBMCs served as the sequencing template. Building the TCR beta libraries relied on iRepertoire HTBI primers, and CDR3 regions underwent Arm-PCR. TCRdb analysed the multiplex PCR reads with MiXCR anew, one entry per CDR3 protein. Counted here are about 460,000 distinct CDR3 sequences, around 15% occurring once; the ten biggest clones make up approximately 17%. The data also belong to a second study, concerning T cells in Graves' hyperthyroidism and ophthalmopathy.

Source: peripheral blood mononuclear cells (PBMCs), taken at new diagnosis, from a patient treated with antithyroid drugs. All receptors come from a woman aged 50 to 65 with Graves disease.

This chain connects TRBV5-1 to TRBJ2-2, with TRBD2 matching 8 bases. Germline V lookup: CDR1 SGHRS, CDR2 YFSETQ. The ends lost 0 bases at V and 6 bases at J; junction bases unmatched: 10. This CDR3 is 17 amino acids long. Here the CDR3 reads CASSLVTSGRGAGELFF. In DNA form, the CDR3 reads TGCGCCAGCAGCTTGGTTACTAGCGGACGGGGGGCCGGGGAGCTGTTTTTT.

The rearrangement uses TRBV3-1 and TRBJ1-2; D unresolved. Trimming cost V 1 base and J 6 bases, with 15 bases left between them. The CDR3 is made up of 15 amino acids. Germline-derived CDR1 and CDR2 are LGHDT and YNNKEL (reference sequence). The chain's CDR3 is CASSQAVSYYDGYTF. The DNA of the CDR3 is TGTGCCAGCAGCCAAGCTGTCAGTTACTACGATGGCTACACCTTC. The full variable domain, completed using reference TRBV3-1 and TRBJ1-2, is DTAVSQTPKYLVTQMGNDKSIKCEQNLGHDTMYWYKQDSKKFLKIMFSYNNKELIINETVPNRFSPKSPDKAHLNLHINSLELGDSAVYFCASSQAVSYYDGYTFGSGTRLTVV.

This clonotype was found many times. V and J are TRBV28 and TRBJ2-1, with 13 bases identical to TRBD2. CDR1 is MDHEN and CDR2 is SYDVKM in the germline V gene. The CDR3 has 18 residues. After removal of 3 bases from V and 0 bases from J, the junction contained 5 bases not matched to a gene. The CDR3 nucleotides read TGTGCCAGCAGTTTCGGGACTAGCGGGGTTGGCTCCTACAATGAGCAGTTCTTC. It translates to CASSFGTSGVGSYNEQFF.

This chain uses TRBV5-1 with TRBJ2-3; D not certain. The assigned J gene may be wrong: the sequence end matches TRBJ2-7 better. This CDR3 has 14 residues. Germline V lookup: CDR1 SGHRS, CDR2 YFSETQ. The CDR3 DNA sequence: TGCGCCAGCAGCTTGGCTAGGGCAGCCTACGAGCAGTACTTC. Translated: CASSLARAAYEQYF.

At least ten counts were recorded for this clonotype. The chain couples TRBV6-1 to TRBJ1-1; 7 bases fit TRBD1. The germline CDR1 and CDR2 sequences are MNHNS and SASEGT. This CDR3 has 13 amino acids. After removal of 11 bases from V and 5 bases from J, the junction contained 11 bases not matched to a gene. CDR3 sequence (DNA): TGTGCCGCCCGAGGGGGCGCGGGGACTGAAGCTTTCTTT. Encoded protein: CAARGGAGTEAFF.

This clonotype turned up a few times. This chain joins TRBV19 and TRBJ1-4; possible D gene TRBD1, 6 bases. This CDR3 has 15 residues. Trimming stripped 9 bases from V and 0 bases from J, with 14 bases between. CDR1 and CDR2 (germline): LNHDA, SQIVND (reference sequence). The CDR3 DNA follows: TGTGCCAGCCAGTCCGGACAGTCAACTAATGAAAAACTGTTTTTT. Translation gives CASQSGQSTNEKLFF.

This clonotype showed up many times. A junction boundary mismatches the germline segment, possibly from a read error. The chain links TRBV2 to TRBJ1-5, with D unclear. This CDR3 comprises 13 residues. The germline V gene encodes CDR1 SNHLY and CDR2 FYNNEI. CDR3: CASSVLVDHPQHF. The CDR3 DNA sequence: TGTGCCAGCAGTGTTCTTGTGGATCACCCCCAGCATTTT.

The rearrangement links TRBV7-2 to TRBJ2-1; 11 bases align to TRBD2. Germline V CDR1 and CDR2: SGHTA, FQGNSA. The CDR3 covers 16 residues. The trim removed 3 bases at V and 8 bases at J, leaving 9 bases unmatched. CDR3 DNA sequence: TGTGCCAGCAGCTTTGGCTCACTAGCGGGAGTCTATGAGCAGTTCTTC. Amino acids: CASSFGSLAGVYEQFF.

The V gene is TRBV2, the J gene TRBJ1-2; 9 bases agree with TRBD1. V trimming: 6 bases; J trimming: 7 bases; junction bases outside the gene matches: 3. The CDR3 loop spans 12 amino acids. Germline V gene lookup returns CDR1 SNHLY and CDR2 FYNNEI. The CDR3 loop reads CASRRQGVGYTF. CDR3 nucleotides: TGTGCCAGCAGACGACAGGGGGTTGGCTACACCTTC.